A few counts support the clone carrying this T cell receptor beta chain. What it recognizes is unknown. Once sorted, every population was more than 98% pure. Reverse transcription of all isolated RNA meant that expressed TCRB transcripts were sequenced. The table came from immunoSEQ multiplex PCR; TCRdb's copy has only in-frame clones and leaves some out. The sample shows 250,000 to 350,000 clones, over 12% of them seen only once. Trimming removed 5 bases from V and 4 bases from J, with 18 bases in between. The CDR3 spans 16 residues. Per the germline V gene, CDR1 is SGHTA and CDR2 is FQGNSA. These data originate in a study of beta chain features in type 1 diabetes. Points from the study as a whole: Shortening of TCRB CDR3s, moderate but significant, appeared in all four CD4+ subsets of Type 1 diabetes patients. Equally in patients and controls, PCR might preferentially amplify shorter templates. Over-representation of high TCR-expressing cells was a possible consequence of cDNA sequencing.

The chain recombines TRBV7-2 with TRBJ2-1, with a possible D match to TRBD1 (7 bases). Sequencing input: naive CD4+ T cells from blood. The receptor was isolated from a man younger than 35 with type 1 diabetes. CDR3 region: CASSPSEGARYNEQFF. In nucleotides, the CDR3 is TGTGCCAGCAGCCCCTCGGAGGGGGCTCGGTACAATGAGCAGTTCTTC.